The source of this TCR beta chain is a study of cytomegalovirus exposure and HLA in healthy donors. The CDR3 consists of 15 residues. The germline gives CDR1 SGDLS, CDR2 YYNGEE. The PCR had 60 Vbeta and 13 Jbeta primers. Clones were read by immunoSEQ multiplex PCR, and TCRdb kept only the in-frame ones, dropping some. In the table there are 120,000 or so clones, about 80% of which are singletons. Study observations and caveats: Of the V segments, some could not be distinguished, including TRBV6-2 and TRBV6-3, and were excluded.

Details on this clone: The antigen remains unidentified.

The sequence was obtained from a man aged 55 to 69 in good health and CMV-seropositive. Specimen: PBMCs. V gene TRBV9 combines with J gene TRBJ2-5, with D tentatively TRBD2 (6 bases). The assigned J gene may be wrong: the sequence end matches TRBJ2-7 better. The CDR3 is CASSAGDASSYEQYF. The CDR3, as DNA: TGTGCCAGCAGCGCGGGAGATGCAAGCTCCTACGAGCAGTACTTC.